Presented here are 21 T cell receptor beta chains from one specimen sequenced in a study of blood T cell repertoires in COVID-19. Here immunoSEQ multiplex PCR was the method, and the copy in TCRdb shows in-frame clones only, minus some. The sample has about 33,000 clones, roughly nine tenths seen once; the top ten hold roughly 23%. The sequenced sample was peripheral blood. Receptors originate from a woman over 75 with active or convalescent COVID-19.

Of note for this clone: At the DNA level, this CDR3 is encoded by other sequences in the same sample as well. V gene TRBV2 combines with J gene TRBJ2-7; TRBD1 matches at 7 bases. The germline gives CDR1 SNHLY, CDR2 FYNNEI. The junction had 5 bases not matched to a gene; V was cut back by 6 bases and J by 3 bases. CDR3 length equals 13 residues. In nucleotides, the CDR3 is TGTGCCAGCAGCGGGACAGTGGTCTACGAGCAGTACTTC. It codes for CASSGTVVYEQYF. Full variable domain (remainder filled in from reference TRBV2 and TRBJ2-7): EPEVTQTPSHQVTQMGQEVILRCVPISNHLYFYWYRQILGQKVEFLVSFYNNEISEKSEIFDDQFSVERPDGSNFTLKIRSTKLEDSAMYFCASSGTVVYEQYFGPGTRLTVT.

V is TRBV6-1 and J is TRBJ2-3; 10 nucleotides match TRBD2. CDR1 MNHNS and CDR2 SASEGT come from the germline V gene. This CDR3 has 15 residues. With V trimmed by 4 bases and J by 2 bases, 3 bases remained unmatched. The CDR3 DNA is TGTGCCAGCAGTGGGACTAGCGGAATCACAGATACGCAGTATTTT. Translated: CASSGTSGITDTQYF.

The V call is TRBV5-4, the J call TRBJ2-5; 9 bases map to TRBD1. CDR1 and CDR2 (germline): SGHNT, YYREEE (reference sequence). The CDR3 is made up of 15 amino acids. Unmatched junction bases numbered 7, after V lost 3 bases and J lost 4 bases. DNA of the CDR3: TGTGCCAGCAGCTCGGGACAGGGTCGTACAGAGACCCAGTACTTC. Translated: CASSSGQGRTETQYF.

This clone turned up a few times. The chain combines TRBV28 with TRBJ1-6; D is possibly TRBD1 (5 bases). CDR3 size: 14 residues. Germline V gene sequence: CDR1 MDHEN, CDR2 SYDVKM. Trimming stripped 6 bases from V and 10 bases from J, with 16 bases between. The CDR3 spells CASSSQGGRSPLHF. CDR3 coding DNA: TGTGCCAGCAGCTCCCAGGGAGGGCGATCACCCCTCCACTTT.

This chain links TRBV6-2 or TRBV6-3 with TRBJ2-2, with TRBD1 as a possible D gene (6 bases). The CDR3 consists of 19 residues. Trimming stripped 0 bases from V and 1 base from J, with 18 bases between. Germline values: CDR1 MNHEY, CDR2 SVGEGT. The CDR3 DNA reads as TGTGCCAGCAGTTACTCGAGTCAAAGGGGGTTCGGGAACACCGGGGAGCTGTTTTTT. The encoded protein is CASSYSSQRGFGNTGELFF.

The genes are TRBV9 and TRBJ2-2; D not certain. The CDR3 has 13 amino acids. V lost 3 bases and J 6 bases, leaving 9 bases between the germline ends. Germline V gene sequence: CDR1 SGDLS, CDR2 YYNGEE. CDR3 loop: CASSDEVAGELFF. In DNA, the CDR3 is TGTGCCAGCAGCGACGAGGTTGCCGGGGAGCTGTTTTTT. Complete variable domain (other parts from reference TRBV9 and TRBJ2-2): DSGVTQTPKHLITATGQRVTLRCSPRSGDLSVYWYQQSLDQGLQFLIQYYNGEERAKGNILERFSAQQFPDLHSELNLSSLELGDSALYFCASSDEVAGELFFGEGSRLTVL.

The chain employs TRBV11-2 and TRBJ1-2, with D maybe TRBD1 (5 bases). The CDR3 runs to 14 residues. Germline lookup yields CDR1 SGHAT and CDR2 FQNNGV. V lost 6 bases and J 4 bases, leaving 15 bases between the germline ends. The CDR3 sequence is CASRSAQGTYGYTF. CDR3 DNA sequence: TGTGCCAGCAGATCCGCCCAGGGAACCTATGGCTACACCTTC.

The gene calls are TRBV9 and TRBJ2-6; 7 positions match TRBD1. V was clipped by 4 bases and J by 0 bases; unmatched bases: 10. Per germline, CDR1 SGDLS and CDR2 YYNGEE. The CDR3 runs 18 residues. This chain's CDR3 is CASSPRQGGSSGANVLTF. The CDR3 coding sequence is TGTGCCAGCAGCCCCCGACAGGGTGGTTCCTCTGGGGCCAACGTCCTGACTTTC.

The rearrangement joins TRBV15 to TRBJ2-2, with 8 positions matching TRBD1. Trimming at V came to 9 bases and at J to 4 bases, leaving 4 bases not matched to a gene. The CDR3 sequence is 13 residues long. CDR1 is LNHNV and CDR2 is YYDKDF in the germline V gene (reference sequence). DNA for the CDR3: TGTGCCACAGACGGACAGGGCACCGGGGAGCTGTTTTTT. Its protein product is CATDGQGTGELFF.

The chain employs TRBV7-6 and TRBJ1-3; 8 positions match TRBD1. Germline CDR1 and CDR2: SGHVS and FNYEAQ. V lost 4 bases, J lost 1 base, and 0 bases stayed unmatched. The CDR3 is 14 amino acids. The CDR3 nucleotides read TGTGCCAGCAGCTGGACAGGGTCTGGAAACACCATATATTTT. Translating gives CASSWTGSGNTIYF.

The chain is built from TRBV9 and TRBJ2-1; the D gene is possibly TRBD1 (6 bases). Germline loops: CDR1 SGDLS, CDR2 YYNGEE. This CDR3 is 14 amino acids long. V lost 3 bases and J 7 bases, leaving 14 bases between the germline ends. The CDR3 DNA reads TGTGCCAGCAGCGCAACCGGGACACCTAATGAGCAGTTCTTC. It yields the protein CASSATGTPNEQFF.

The chain recombines TRBV2 with TRBJ1-5, with D unclear. Trimming cost V 4 bases and J 0 bases, with 13 bases left between them. CDR3 length equals 16 residues. Per germline, CDR1 SNHLY and CDR2 FYNNEI. This chain's CDR3 is CASSVGSSNSNQPQHF. The CDR3 bases are TGTGCCAGCAGTGTCGGGTCATCGAATAGCAATCAGCCCCAGCATTTT.

The V gene is TRBV7-6, the J gene TRBJ2-5, with 12 bases aligning to TRBD2. V was clipped by 5 bases and J by 5 bases; unmatched bases: 6. The CDR3 contains 15 residues. Germline V CDR1 and CDR2: SGHVS, FNYEAQ. The DNA for the CDR3 is TGTGCCAGCAGCCCCGGACTAGCGGGGATTGAGACCCAGTACTTC. As protein: CASSPGLAGIETQYF.

This chain joins TRBV10-1 and TRBJ1-6; 10 bases fit TRBD1. V shed 6 bases and J 6 bases; nucleotides not matched to a gene: 2. This CDR3 is 14 amino acids long. Looked up from germline, CDR1 is WNHNN and CDR2 is SYGVQD (reference sequence). The CDR3 bases are TGCGCCAGCAGCGGGACAGGGGCTAATTCACCCCTCCACTTT. The encoded protein is CASSGTGANSPLHF.

The chain uses TRBV12-3 or TRBV12-4 and TRBJ1-2; D gene unclear. This CDR3 comprises 13 residues. Between the trimmed V and J ends, which lost 3 bases and 0 bases, there was a span of 5 bases. The CDR3 loop reads CASSLIANYGYTF. As DNA, the CDR3 is TGTGCCAGCAGTTTGATAGCTAACTATGGCTACACCTTC.

The chain carries TRBV9 and TRBJ1-2; 7 nucleotides match TRBD1. There are 15 residues in the CDR3. V trimming: 3 bases; J trimming: 2 bases; junction bases outside the gene matches: 7. Germline CDR1 reads SGDLS; CDR2 reads YYNGEE. The CDR3 here is CASSADRQRNYGYTF. CDR3 DNA sequence: TGTGCCAGCAGCGCGGACAGGCAACGGAACTATGGCTACACCTTC.

The V and J genes are TRBV7-2 and TRBJ2-3; 10 nucleotides line up with TRBD1. The J segment lost 8 bases and the V segment lost 4 bases, leaving 9 bases of the junction unmatched. The CDR3 is 15 amino acids. CDR1 SGHTA and CDR2 FQGNSA come from the germline V gene. CDR3 DNA sequence: TGTGCCAGCAGCTCCCGGGACAGGGGAAGAGGTACGCAGTATTTT. Amino acid sequence: CASSSRDRGRGTQYF.

The chain joins TRBV6-1 to TRBJ1-2, with D possibly TRBD1 on 5 matching bases. The germline V and J ends were trimmed by 3 bases and 6 bases, with 17 bases remaining between them. Germline CDR1 and CDR2: MNHNS and SASEGT. The CDR3 sequence is 15 residues long. In DNA, the CDR3 is TGTGCCAGCAGTGATAACGGGGGACCTTTGGATGGCTACACCTTC. It codes for CASSDNGGPLDGYTF.

This chain connects TRBV5-1 to TRBJ2-1; TRBD1 matches 8 bases. V shed 4 bases and J 2 bases; nucleotides not matched to a gene: 8. The germline V gene has CDR1 SGHRS and CDR2 YFSETQ. The CDR3 sequence is 16 residues long. In DNA form, the CDR3 reads TGCGCCAGCAGCAAAGACGGACAGGGTCCCTACAATGAGCAGTTCTTC. It translates to CASSKDGQGPYNEQFF.

This chain connects TRBV6-5 to TRBJ1-5; TRBD1 aligns across 10 bases. The CDR3 is 15 amino acids. V trimming: 5 bases; J trimming: 6 bases; junction bases outside the gene matches: 7. Looked up from germline, CDR1 is MNHEY and CDR2 is SVGAGI. CDR3 residues: CASSRTGGWSQPQHF. For the CDR3, the DNA is TGTGCCAGCAGTCGGACAGGGGGTTGGAGTCAGCCCCAGCATTTT.

This clone showed up just a few times. V is TRBV2 and J is TRBJ2-3; 8 bases are shared with TRBD2. The germline gives CDR1 SNHLY, CDR2 FYNNEI. J lost 4 bases, V lost 4 bases, and 7 bases had no gene match. This CDR3 has 15 residues. Here the CDR3 reads CASSGGTGGPDTQYF. As DNA, the CDR3 is TGTGCCAGCAGTGGCGGTACGGGGGGGCCAGATACGCAGTATTTT. The variable domain in full, with the rest retrieved from reference TRBV2 and TRBJ2-3, is EPEVTQTPSHQVTQMGQEVILRCVPISNHLYFYWYRQILGQKVEFLVSFYNNEISEKSEIFDDQFSVERPDGSNFTLKIRSTKLEDSAMYFCASSGGTGGPDTQYFGPGTRLTVL.